Shown below are 8 T cell receptor beta chains from a single sample sequenced in a study of cytomegalovirus exposure and HLA in healthy donors. The PCR was carried out with 60 Vbeta primers and 13 Jbeta primers. Some clones are missing from TCRdb's copy, which holds only in-frame ones; the method was immunoSEQ multiplex PCR. Seen here are 150,000 to 200,000 clones, about 84% observed once, and the top ten hold about 1.5%. The source material was PBMCs. The receptors here all came from a man in his fifties or sixties in good health and CMV-seropositive.

The chain carries TRBV28 and TRBJ1-2; D not certain. The CDR3 consists of 13 residues. Trimming removed 3 bases at V and 6 bases at J, with 11 bases between. In germline, CDR1 is MDHEN, CDR2 SYDVKM. The CDR3 protein is CASSFNSIDGYTF. Written as DNA, the CDR3 is TGTGCCAGCAGTTTTAACAGTATCGATGGCTACACCTTC.

The chain couples TRBV7-2 to TRBJ1-5, with a possible D match to TRBD1 (5 bases). Germline CDR1 reads SGHTA; CDR2 reads FQGNSA. This CDR3 is 15 amino acids long. The V gene lost 5 bases and the J gene lost 1 base, with 12 bases spanning the gap. CDR3 in amino acids: CASSRAGQSNQPQHF. The DNA of the CDR3 is TGTGCCAGCAGCCGAGCTGGACAAAGCAATCAGCCCCAGCATTTT.

In DNA, the CDR3 is TGTGCCAGCAGCTTAGGGGAGTGGACAGGGAGTACAGATACGCAGTATTTT. It is translated as CASSLGEWTGSTDTQYF. This chain connects TRBV7-6 to TRBJ2-3, with 8 bases identical to TRBD1. CDR1 and CDR2 (germline): SGHVS, FNYEAQ. The junction had 9 bases not matched to a gene; V was cut back by 1 base and J by 3 bases. This CDR3 is 17 amino acids long.

The chain links TRBV29-1 to TRBJ1-2; unclear D gene. V was pared by 7 bases and J by 6 bases, with 12 bases between. The CDR3 runs to 11 residues. The germline V gene encodes CDR1 SQVTM and CDR2 ANQGSEA. CDR3 in amino acids: CSAQVGDGYTF. The CDR3 coding sequence is TGCAGCGCGCAGGTGGGCGATGGCTACACCTTC.

This clone appeared a single time. This chain connects TRBV4-2 to TRBJ2-5; 9 nucleotides line up with TRBD2. V shed 1 base and J 7 bases; nucleotides not matched to a gene: 7. Germline values: CDR1 LGHNA, CDR2 YNFKEQ. This CDR3 has 15 residues. The CDR3 protein is CASSQGAGGGGTQYF. DNA of the CDR3: TGTGCCAGCAGCCAAGGAGCGGGGGGAGGGGGGACCCAGTACTTC.

This clone was detected only once. The chain couples TRBV27 to TRBJ2-1, with 10 bases aligning to TRBD2. The V segment lost 2 bases and the J segment 0 bases; nucleotides outside the gene matches: 10. Germline loops: CDR1 MNHEY, CDR2 SMNVEV (reference sequence). CDR3 length: 19 amino acids. Here the CDR3 reads CASSLGRLAGPDSYNEQFF. CDR3 coding DNA: TGTGCCAGCAGTTTAGGGAGACTAGCGGGCCCCGACTCCTACAATGAGCAGTTCTTC.

This rearrangement joins TRBV27 to TRBJ2-2, with a weak D call TRBD2 (5 bases). Between the trimmed V and J ends, which lost 5 bases and 4 bases, there was a span of 5 bases. This CDR3 contains 12 residues. Germline V gene lookup returns CDR1 MNHEY and CDR2 SMNVEV (reference sequence). CDR3 DNA: TGTGCCAGCAGTCGGGGCACCGGGGAGCTGTTTTTT. It yields the protein CASSRGTGELFF.

The chain employs TRBV15 and TRBJ2-7; 15 bases map to TRBD2. Germline values: CDR1 LNHNV, CDR2 YYDKDF (reference sequence). Losses at the gene ends were 5 bases for V and 5 bases for J; bases not matched to a gene: 4. The CDR3 totals 15 residues. CDR3 loop: CATSGLAGGVNEQYF. The CDR3, as DNA: TGTGCCACCAGCGGACTAGCGGGAGGGGTCAACGAGCAGTACTTC.